These T cell receptor beta chains were read from a single sample in a study. TCRdb reprocessed the RT-PCR reads via MiXCR and lists one record per CDR3 protein. The sample records more than 600,000 distinct CDR3 sequences, about 14% being singletons. Sequenced material: memory CD4+ T cells from blood. These receptors originate from a female donor in good health, serving as a healthy control. Each CDR3 is given with its conserved first and last residue. A D gene is named only where the DNA matches it firmly. Clone size is shown for a subset of rows, as once, few, many or a class of expanded clone.

.	few	TRBJ1-2	TRBV5-1	CASRPDLNYGYTF	TGCGCCAGCAGACCGGACCTTAACTATGGCTACACCTTC
TRBD1	.	TRBJ1-3	TRBV2	CASSYTGTGAGNTIYF	TGTGCCAGCAGTTATACCGGGACAGGGGCTGGAAACACCATATATTTT
.	few	TRBJ1-6	TRBV4-3	CASSQGSGHFNSPLHF	TGCGCCAGCAGCCAAGGAAGCGGGCATTTTAATTCACCCCTCCACTTT
.	many	TRBJ2-5	TRBV7-3	CASSLLGGTYQETQYF	TGTGCCAGCAGCCTCTTAGGCGGGACCTACCAAGAGACCCAGTACTTC
TRBD1	few	TRBJ1-1	TRBV6-2/TRBV6-3	CASRTGTGAIMNTEAFF	TGTGCCAGCAGGACCGGGACAGGGGCTATCATGAACACTGAAGCTTTCTTT
.	many	TRBJ1-2	TRBV5-4	CASTPGWEAGYTF	TGTGCCAGCACCCCTGGCTGGGAAGCTGGCTACACCTTC
.	.	TRBJ2-3	TRBV9	CASSVEGGTDTQYF	TGTGCCAGCAGCGTAGAAGGAGGCACAGATACGCAGTATTTT
TRBD2	.	TRBJ2-3	TRBV5-1	CASSPLAGGPGDTQYF	TGCGCCAGCAGCCCTCTAGCGGGAGGGCCCGGGGATACGCAGTATTTT
.	few	TRBJ1-6	TRBV20-1	CSVTTGGAGYSPLHF	TGCAGTGTTACCACTGGGGGGGCAGGTTATTCACCCCTCCACTTT
.	many	TRBJ1-5	TRBV30	CAWSTGKNQPQHF	TGTGCCTGGAGTACGGGAAAGAATCAGCCCCAGCATTTT
TRBD1	.	TRBJ2-3	TRBV7-9	CASSTAGQGNTDTQYF	TGTGCCAGCAGCACGGCGGGACAGGGGAACACAGATACGCAGTATTTT
TRBD2	few	TRBJ2-7	TRBV7-2	CASSFSGRDGEQYF	TGTGCCAGCAGCTTTAGCGGGAGGGATGGCGAGCAGTACTTC
.	.	TRBJ1-1	TRBV20-1	CSAAGWTQEAFF	TGCAGTGCTGCGGGTTGGACTCAAGAAGCTTTCTTT
.	few	TRBJ2-3	TRBV5-1	CASRRMAGSTDTQYF	TGCGCCAGCCGGAGGATGGCAGGTTCCACAGATACGCAGTATTTT
.	few	TRBJ2-5	TRBV3-1	CASGTFQETQYF	TGTGCCAGCGGAACCTTTCAAGAGACCCAGTACTTC
.	few	TRBJ2-7	TRBV7-2	CASSLLSGNRLYEQYF	TGTGCCAGCAGCTTATTGTCGGGGAACAGACTCTACGAGCAGTACTTC
.	few	TRBJ2-1	TRBV20-1	CRIEPGYSYNEQFF	TGCAGAATAGAACCGGGATACTCCTACAATGAGCAGTTCTTC
TRBD2	few	TRBJ2-1	TRBV7-3	CASSRGLADVNEQFF	TGTGCCAGCAGCCGTGGACTAGCGGATGTCAATGAGCAGTTCTTC
.	many	TRBJ1-1	TRBV6-5	CARSYGHSGGSTEAFF	TGTGCCAGAAGTTACGGTCACTCAGGCGGGAGCACTGAAGCTTTCTTT
TRBD1	.	TRBJ2-1	TRBV7-6	CASSLAGTGWDNEQFF	TGTGCCAGCAGCTTAGCGGGGACAGGGTGGGACAATGAGCAGTTCTTC
TRBD2	few	TRBJ2-1	TRBV7-9	CASSLGGGPVYNEQFF	TGTGCCAGCAGCTTAGGCGGGGGACCCGTTTACAATGAGCAGTTCTTC
.	.	TRBJ2-3	TRBV24-1	CATSGKADTQYF	TGTGCCACCAGTGGGAAGGCAGATACGCAGTATTTT
.	few	TRBJ2-1	TRBV27	CASSLVSSAGEQFF	TGTGCCAGCAGTTTGGTCTCTTCCGCAGGGGAGCAGTTCTTC
.	few	TRBJ2-3	TRBV20-1	CSARDGAGSDTQYF	TGCAGTGCTAGAGATGGGGCAGGGTCGGATACGCAGTATTTT
.	.	TRBJ1-1	TRBV19	CASSMTYLNGEAFF	TGTGCCAGTAGTATGACCTACCTGAACGGTGAAGCTTTCTTT
.	few	TRBJ2-1	TRBV5-1	CASSPASGRNEQFF	TGCGCCAGCAGCCCGGCCAGCGGCCGAAATGAGCAGTTCTTC
.	many	TRBJ1-1	TRBV7-6	CASSAPGTMNTEAFF	TGTGCCAGCAGCGCCCCCGGGACAATGAACACTGAAGCTTTCTTT
TRBD2	.	TRBJ2-7	TRBV11-2	CASSWTSGRAYEQYF	TGTGCCAGCAGTTGGACTAGCGGGAGAGCCTACGAGCAGTACTTC
TRBD1	.	TRBJ1-2	TRBV2	CASRENLGQGSGSYGYTF	TGTGCCAGCAGGGAGAATTTAGGACAGGGGTCGGGTAGCTATGGCTACACCTTC
.	many	TRBJ2-5	TRBV12-3/TRBV12-4	CASRLQGSETQYF	TGTGCCAGCAGGTTACAGGGTTCAGAGACCCAGTACTTC
.	few	TRBJ1-6	TRBV7-9	CASSSSGSVSPLHF	TGTGCCAGCAGCTCTTCAGGGTCTGTTTCACCCCTCCACTTT
.	.	TRBJ2-2	TRBV5-1	CASRQWTNTGELFF	TGCGCCAGCCGGCAGTGGACGAACACCGGGGAGCTGTTTTTT
.	.	TRBJ1-2	TRBV6-1	CASSEAYAAAGYTF	TGTGCCAGCAGTGAAGCGTATGCCGCCGCTGGCTACACCTTC
.	.	TRBJ2-3	TRBV10-2	CASSDLWGASGDTQYF	TGCGCCAGCAGTGATTTATGGGGCGCCTCTGGAGATACGCAGTATTTT
.	.	TRBJ1-5	TRBV20-1	CSARDFTRGDNQPQHF	TGCAGTGCTAGAGATTTCACCAGGGGAGACAATCAGCCCCAGCATTTT
TRBD1	once	TRBJ1-2	TRBV5-1	CASSFTGGDSGYTF	TGCGCCAGCAGCTTTACAGGGGGCGATAGTGGCTACACCTTC
.	few	TRBJ2-3	TRBV3-1	CASSPSGILGDTQYF	TGTGCCAGCAGCCCCTCAGGGATTCTCGGAGATACGCAGTATTTT
.	.	TRBJ2-7	TRBV5-1	CASSLGGHFSYEQYF	TGCGCCAGCAGCTTGGGGGGACACTTCTCCTACGAGCAGTACTTC
.	many	TRBJ2-3	TRBV4-3	CASSRAIETDTQYF	TGCGCCAGCAGCCGAGCTATTGAGACAGATACGCAGTATTTT
.	few	TRBJ1-5	TRBV30	CAWSGLPNQPQHF	TGTGCCTGGAGTGGTCTCCCCAATCAGCCCCAGCATTTT
.	.	TRBJ2-1	TRBV5-1	CASSLVGGDSGNEQFF	TGCGCCAGCAGCTTGGTGGGGGGCGACAGTGGCAATGAGCAGTTCTTC
TRBD1	many	TRBJ2-4	TRBV28	CASSSRDSYKNIQYF	TGTGCCAGCAGTTCAAGGGACAGCTACAAAAACATTCAGTACTTC
TRBD2	.	TRBJ2-1	TRBV5-4	CASSLAGAGGIVEQFF	TGTGCCAGCAGCTTGGCCGGAGCGGGGGGGATTGTTGAGCAGTTCTTC
TRBD2	.	TRBJ2-1	TRBV27	CASRRAGPNEQFF	TGTGCCAGCAGGAGAGCGGGGCCCAATGAGCAGTTCTTC
.	few	TRBJ1-2	TRBV20-1	CSASRGNYGYTF	TGCAGTGCTTCCCGGGGGAACTATGGCTACACCTTC
.	few	TRBJ1-2	TRBV25-1	CASSEGGGTANYGYTF	TGTGCCAGCAGTGAAGGAGGAGGTACAGCTAACTATGGCTACACCTTC
.	few	TRBJ1-4	TRBV27	CASSLSGQFGREKLFF	TGTGCCAGCAGTCTATCAGGACAGTTCGGACGTGAAAAACTGTTTTTT
TRBD1	.	TRBJ2-7	TRBV10-3	CATSPGQGSSREQYF	TGTGCCACCAGCCCGGGACAGGGTTCTTCCCGCGAGCAGTACTTC
.	few	TRBJ2-3	TRBV24-1	CATSDLQTDTQYF	TGTGCCACCAGTGATTTGCAGACAGATACGCAGTATTTT
.	.	TRBJ2-7	TRBV9	CASSVGGDYEQYF	TGTGCCAGCAGCGTAGGTGGAGACTACGAGCAGTACTTC
TRBD1	.	TRBJ2-1	TRBV20-1	CSSLDRGPWGEQFF	TGCAGTTCTTTGGACAGGGGGCCATGGGGTGAGCAGTTCTTC
.	.	TRBJ2-1	TRBV28	CASTTGEAYNEQFF	TGTGCCAGCACCACAGGGGAGGCCTACAATGAGCAGTTCTTC
.	.	TRBJ2-7	TRBV7-2	CASSHPRTPQHF	TGTGCCAGCAGCCACCCCAGGACACCCCAGCACTTC
.	.	TRBJ1-2	TRBV9	CASSEASYGYTF	TGTGCCAGCAGCGAGGCGTCCTATGGCTACACCTTC